This T cell receptor beta chain was identified in a study of human versus mouse CDR3 diversity and MHC coevolution. The overall study: Reported immunoSEQ sensitivity was one in 200,000 T cells, with reduced amplification bias. Findings and limits, study-wide: Human CDR3s averaged more deletions and insertions than mouse CDR3s. Human T cells were selected on six MHC II alleles.

Turning to this clone: Its antigen is unidentified.

Trimming stripped 4 bases from V and 3 bases from J, with 14 bases between. CDR1 is SGHRS, CDR2 YFSETQ, per germline. The CDR3 has 14 residues. Naive CD4 T cells, CD45RO-negative and CD62L-positive, were flow-sorted from PBMCs. Sequencing was performed with immunoSEQ multiplex PCR; in TCRdb, only in-frame clones are kept and a portion is missing. Of just under 60,000 clones in the sample, just under 95% were seen once. This rearrangement joins TRBV5-1 to TRBJ2-7; tentative D call: TRBD1 (7 bases). Sequenced material: naive CD4+ T cells from blood. Subset specified: CD45RO-negative CD62L-positive naive CD4 T cells. The receptor was isolated from a person between 55 and 69 years old in good health. The CDR3 sequence is CASSLRQGLYEQYF. The CDR3 DNA reads TGCGCCAGCAGCCTGCGACAGGGACTCTACGAGCAGTACTTC.